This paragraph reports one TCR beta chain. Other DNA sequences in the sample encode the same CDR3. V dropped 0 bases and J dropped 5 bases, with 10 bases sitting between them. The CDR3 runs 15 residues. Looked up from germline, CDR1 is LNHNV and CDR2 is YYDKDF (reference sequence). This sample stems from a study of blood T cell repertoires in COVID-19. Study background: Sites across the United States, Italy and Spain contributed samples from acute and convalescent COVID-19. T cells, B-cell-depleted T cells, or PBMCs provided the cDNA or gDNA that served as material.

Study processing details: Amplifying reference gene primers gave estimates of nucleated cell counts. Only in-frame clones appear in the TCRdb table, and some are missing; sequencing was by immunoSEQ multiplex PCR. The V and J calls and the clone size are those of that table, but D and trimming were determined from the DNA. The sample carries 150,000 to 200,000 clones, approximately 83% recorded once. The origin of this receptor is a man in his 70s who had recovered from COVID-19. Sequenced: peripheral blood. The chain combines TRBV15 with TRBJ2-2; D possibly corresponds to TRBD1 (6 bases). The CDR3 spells CATSRDRGGTGELFF. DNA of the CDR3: TGTGCCACCAGCAGAGACAGGGGTGGAACCGGGGAGCTGTTTTTT.